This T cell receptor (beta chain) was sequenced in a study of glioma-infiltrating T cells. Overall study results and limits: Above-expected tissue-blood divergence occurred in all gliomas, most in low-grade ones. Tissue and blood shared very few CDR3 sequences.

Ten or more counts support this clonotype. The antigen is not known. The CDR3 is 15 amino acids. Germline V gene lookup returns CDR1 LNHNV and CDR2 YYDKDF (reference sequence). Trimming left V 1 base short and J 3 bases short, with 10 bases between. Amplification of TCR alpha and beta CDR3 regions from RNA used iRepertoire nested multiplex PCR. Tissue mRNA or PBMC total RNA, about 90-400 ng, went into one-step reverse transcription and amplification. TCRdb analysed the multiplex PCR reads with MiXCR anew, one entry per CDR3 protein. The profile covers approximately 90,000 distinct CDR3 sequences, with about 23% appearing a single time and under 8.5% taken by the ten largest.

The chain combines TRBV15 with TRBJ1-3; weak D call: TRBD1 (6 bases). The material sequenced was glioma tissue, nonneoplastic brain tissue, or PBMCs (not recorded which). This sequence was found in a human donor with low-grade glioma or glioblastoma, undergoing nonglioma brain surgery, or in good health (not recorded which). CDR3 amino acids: CATSRGGALGNTIYF. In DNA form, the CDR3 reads TGTGCCACCAGCAGAGGGGGGGCGCTTGGAAACACCATATATTTT.